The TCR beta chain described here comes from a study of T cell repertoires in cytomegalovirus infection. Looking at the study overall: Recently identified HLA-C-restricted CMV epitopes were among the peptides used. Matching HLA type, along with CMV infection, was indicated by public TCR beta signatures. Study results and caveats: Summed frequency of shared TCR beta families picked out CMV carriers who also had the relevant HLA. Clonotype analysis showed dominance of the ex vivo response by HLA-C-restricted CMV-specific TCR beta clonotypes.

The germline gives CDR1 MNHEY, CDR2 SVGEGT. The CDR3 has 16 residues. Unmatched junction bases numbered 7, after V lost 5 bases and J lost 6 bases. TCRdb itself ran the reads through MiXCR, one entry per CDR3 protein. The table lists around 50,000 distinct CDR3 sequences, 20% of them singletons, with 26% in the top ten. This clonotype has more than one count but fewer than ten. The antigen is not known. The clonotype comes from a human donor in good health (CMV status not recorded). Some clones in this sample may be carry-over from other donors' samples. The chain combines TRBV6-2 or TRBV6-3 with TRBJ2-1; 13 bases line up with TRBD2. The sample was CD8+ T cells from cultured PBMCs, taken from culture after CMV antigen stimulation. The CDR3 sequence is CASSLSLAGGINEQFF. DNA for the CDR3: TGTGCCAGCAGTCTCTCACTAGCGGGGGGGATCAATGAGCAGTTCTTC.